The 9 T cell receptor beta chains below all came from one sample that was sequenced in a study of early T cells in non-severe SARS-CoV-2 infection. TCRdb re-called the 5' RACE reads through MiXCR, storing one row per CDR3 protein. The top ten hold approximately 4% of the sample, which has tens of thousands of distinct CDR3 sequences, around 13% seen once. Here the sequenced sample was whole blood, taken at baseline. The receptor source for this set is an adult who was a healthcare worker with PCR-confirmed SARS-CoV-2 infection or an uninfected control (not recorded which).

The sample holds a few counts of this clonotype. The CDR3 reads CATSGTNYGYTF. The CDR3 DNA reads as TGTGCCACCAGCGGAACTAACTATGGCTACACCTTC. V is TRBV15 and J is TRBJ1-2; D is unresolved. This CDR3 is 12 amino acids long. Germline V gene lookup returns CDR1 LNHNV and CDR2 YYDKDF (reference sequence). V lost 5 bases and J 0 bases, leaving 4 bases between the germline ends.

Many counts were recorded for this clonotype. This rearrangement joins TRBV7-9 to TRBJ2-1; D is possibly TRBD1 (6 bases). CDR1 and CDR2 from the germline V gene are SEHNR and FQNEAQ (reference sequence). V lost 5 bases and J 0 bases, leaving 11 bases between the germline ends. This CDR3 is 15 amino acids long. The CDR3 loop is CASSPQDSSYNEQFF. For the CDR3, the DNA is TGTGCCAGCAGCCCTCAGGACAGCTCCTACAATGAGCAGTTCTTC.

The chain couples TRBV29-1 to TRBJ1-1; D not certain. Germline V gives CDR1 SQVTM, CDR2 ANQGSEA. The CDR3 extends over 13 amino acids. V was trimmed by 1 base and J by 3 bases, leaving 9 bases between them. The CDR3 here is CSVEGSTYTEAFF. The DNA of the CDR3 is TGCAGCGTTGAAGGCTCTACCTACACTGAAGCTTTCTTT.

This clonotype was detected a few times. This chain connects TRBV20-1 to TRBJ1-5; no firm D call. The V end lost 3 bases, the J end lost 6 bases, and 12 bases lay between the germline ends. The V gene's germline CDR1 is DFQATT and CDR2 SNEGSKA (reference sequence). The CDR3 has 13 amino acids. This chain's CDR3 is CSARGREGQPQHF. Here the CDR3 DNA reads TGCAGTGCTAGGGGGAGGGAGGGTCAGCCCCAGCATTTT.

The V and J genes are TRBV9 and TRBJ2-2; D may be TRBD1 or TRBD2 (6 bases each). Trimming took off 2 bases at V and 4 bases at J, with 12 bases between the two ends. The CDR3 spans 15 residues. Germline loops: CDR1 SGDLS, CDR2 YYNGEE. The CDR3 region is CASSVGGSTTGELFF. CDR3 bases: TGTGCCAGCAGCGTGGGGGGCTCGACCACCGGGGAGCTGTTTTTT.

The V and J genes are TRBV6-1 and TRBJ2-3; TRBD2 is a possible D gene (5 bases). CDR1 MNHNS and CDR2 SASEGT come from the germline V gene. The CDR3 spans 13 residues. Trimming shortened V by 7 bases and J by 1 base, and 9 bases separated the two germline ends. CDR3 sequence: CASKEAGTDTQYF. CDR3 sequence (DNA): TGTGCCAGCAAGGAGGCCGGCACAGATACGCAGTATTTT.

Ten or more counts support this clonotype. The V gene is TRBV5-1, the J gene TRBJ1-3, with a possible D match to TRBD1 (6 bases). The CDR3 loop spans 16 amino acids. Germline V gene lookup returns CDR1 SGHRS and CDR2 YFSETQ. V was clipped by 0 bases and J by 5 bases, with 15 bases between them. Written as DNA, the CDR3 is TGCGCCAGCAGCTTGGAGGGGGGCCTGCAAAGAAACACCATATATTTT. Translated: CASSLEGGLQRNTIYF.

The chain's CDR3 is CASSPTSNQPQHF. The CDR3 region has the DNA TGTGCCAGCTCACCAACTAGCAATCAGCCCCAGCATTTT. The chain uses TRBV18 and TRBJ1-5; D remains unclear. Trimming cost V 2 bases and J 0 bases, with 2 bases left between them. Germline CDR1 and CDR2: KGHSH and LQKENI. The CDR3 totals 13 residues.

This clonotype appeared once. The chain joins TRBV20-1 to TRBJ2-5; TRBD2 matches 8 bases. This CDR3 has 13 amino acids. Germline lookup yields CDR1 DFQATT and CDR2 SNEGSKA (reference sequence). J lost 4 bases, V lost 6 bases, and 7 bases had no gene match. The CDR3, as DNA: TGCAGTGCCGGGAGGGGGAGAGGAGAGACCCAGTACTTC. Its translation is CSAGRGRGETQYF.